Shown below are 24 T cell receptor beta chains from a single sample sequenced in a study of blood T cell repertoires in COVID-19 (dated by TCRdb to about 2020). The library was prepared using the immunoSEQ multiplex PCR assay. TCRdb took this table from immuneACCESS and kept in-frame rearrangements with V and J called. Such tables lack part of the clones; where checked against another copy, unresolved V genes explain under half of the gap, and the rest is unexplained. In this sample the table shows some 200,000 clones, approximately 85% of which occur a single time. Of the sample, over 2% is held by the ten largest clones. Input material: peripheral blood. The receptor source for this set is an older woman with COVID-19, enrolled during active disease.

This sequence joins TRBV4-1 and TRBJ1-1; 7 nucleotides agree with TRBD1. Germline V gene lookup returns CDR1 MGHRA and CDR2 YSYEKL. The CDR3 is 14 amino acids. Trimming took 4 bases from V and 0 from J; bases not matched to a gene: 2. The CDR3 nucleotides are TGCGCCAGCAGCCGAGGGGGCATGAACACTGAAGCTTTCTTT. It codes for CASSRGGMNTEAFF.

This chain joins TRBV7-9 and TRBJ1-2; tentatively, D is TRBD1 (5 bases). CDR1 is SEHNR and CDR2 is FQNEAQ in the germline V gene (reference sequence). V lost 0 bases to trimming and J lost 6 bases, with 14 bases between them. CDR3 length: 15 residues. The CDR3: CASSLALAGSDGYTF. DNA for the CDR3: TGTGCCAGCAGCTTAGCCCTCGCAGGGTCTGATGGCTACACCTTC.

V usage is TRBV6-5 and J usage is TRBJ2-1, with 7 positions matching TRBD1. The ends lost 5 bases at V and 5 bases at J; junction bases unmatched: 6. Germline CDR1 MNHEY, CDR2 SVGAGI. CDR3 length: 14 amino acids. CDR3 DNA: TGTGCCAGCAGTCTCCCACAGGGGAACAATGAGCAGTTCTTC. Protein sequence: CASSLPQGNNEQFF.

This chain uses TRBV7-9 with TRBJ2-1, with D possibly TRBD2 on 6 matching bases. V lost 1 base and J 4 bases, leaving 14 bases between the germline ends. Germline V gene data show CDR1 as SEHNR and CDR2 as FQNEAQ (reference sequence). The CDR3 length is 16 residues. CDR3 coding DNA: TGTGCCAGCAGCTTAGTTTCGGGAGTCTTTTACAATGAGCAGTTCTTC. Amino acid sequence: CASSLVSGVFYNEQFF.

The V and J genes are TRBV5-1 and TRBJ1-1, with 7 nucleotides matching TRBD1. Germline-derived CDR1 and CDR2 are SGHRS and YFSETQ. Trimming at V came to 4 bases and at J to 0 bases, leaving 3 bases not matched to a gene. CDR3 size: 14 residues. The CDR3 region has the DNA TGCGCCAGCAGCATACAGGGGTTGAACACTGAAGCTTTCTTT. It codes for CASSIQGLNTEAFF.

The CDR3 protein is CASSSGLAGVPHEQFF. In DNA form, the CDR3 reads TGTGCCAGCAGCTCTGGACTAGCGGGAGTCCCCCATGAGCAGTTCTTC. The chain uses TRBV7-6 and TRBJ2-1; 13 bases fit TRBD2. The germline V gene has CDR1 SGHVS and CDR2 FNYEAQ. The CDR3 is made up of 16 amino acids. The V gene end was trimmed by 4 bases and the J gene end by 8 bases; junction bases not matched to a gene: 8.

The CDR3 coding sequence is TGCGCCAGCAGCTTGGCCCGTTTGGAGGACACTGAAGCTTTCTTT. It encodes CASSLARLEDTEAFF. The V call is TRBV5-1, the J call TRBJ1-1; D uncertain. In germline, CDR1 is SGHRS, CDR2 YFSETQ. V lost 0 bases to trimming and J lost 3 bases, with 12 bases between them. The CDR3 sequence is 15 residues long.

The chain employs TRBV9 and TRBJ1-2, with 7 bases that match TRBD1. Germline V CDR1 and CDR2: SGDLS, YYNGEE. The V segment lost 3 bases and the J segment 1 base; nucleotides outside the gene matches: 9. This CDR3 comprises 16 residues. The CDR3 DNA reads TGTGCCAGCAGCGCCGGGACAGATTTCCTTAACTATGGCTACACCTTC. It specifies CASSAGTDFLNYGYTF.

The chain uses TRBV6-2 or TRBV6-3 and TRBJ1-6, with D uncertain. Trimming took 3 bases from V and 7 from J, leaving 13 bases between them. CDR1 is MNHEY and CDR2 is SVGEGT in the germline V gene. The CDR3 has 15 amino acids. CDR3 nucleotide sequence: TGTGCCAGCAGTTATCCCACGGGGAGGAATTCACCCCTCCACTTT. Protein: CASSYPTGRNSPLHF.

This chain joins TRBV5-1 and TRBJ1-1, with TRBD1 as a possible D gene (5 bases). This CDR3 is built from 15 residues. Trimming removed 0 bases at V and 0 bases at J, with 9 bases between. The V gene's germline CDR1 is SGHRS and CDR2 YFSETQ. DNA for the CDR3: TGCGCCAGCAGCTTGGGACAGACCATGAACACTGAAGCTTTCTTT. Its translation: CASSLGQTMNTEAFF.

The chain has TRBV27 and TRBJ2-7, with 8 nucleotides matching TRBD2. Germline CDR1 and CDR2: MNHEY and SMNVEV (reference sequence). V was pared by 0 bases and J by 5 bases, with 6 bases of the junction left unmatched. This CDR3 contains 15 residues. The CDR3 bases are TGTGCCAGCAGTTTATCAAGCGGGAGTCTCAACGAGCAGTACTTC. It is translated as CASSLSSGSLNEQYF.

J is TRBJ2-2 and V is TRBV3-1 (or the pseudogene TRBV3-2), with D maybe TRBD2 (6 bases). The CDR3 covers 16 residues. In germline, CDR1 is LGHDT, CDR2 YNNKEL (reference sequence). Deletions cut 4 bases from V and 2 bases from J, with 14 bases between. The CDR3 reads CASSRSPGGNTGELFF. The CDR3 coding sequence is TGTGCCAGCAGCCGTTCTCCCGGGGGAAACACCGGGGAGCTGTTTTTT.

Only one count was recorded for this clone. The genes are TRBV19 and TRBJ2-4; perhaps TRBD2 as D (6 bases). CDR1 and CDR2 (germline): LNHDA, SQIVND (reference sequence). V lost 6 bases and J lost 8, with 14 bases in between. The CDR3 extends over 13 amino acids. This CDR3 reads CASRKAGTDIQYF. The CDR3 DNA is TGTGCCAGTAGGAAGGCGGGAACGGACATTCAGTACTTC.

This chain joins TRBV7-6 and TRBJ2-7, with 12 bases matching TRBD2. Per germline, CDR1 SGHVS and CDR2 FNYEAQ. The CDR3 length is 17 residues. V dropped 2 bases and J dropped 2; count of bases not matched to a gene: 7. The CDR3 loop reads CASSLTPWTSGTYEQYF. CDR3 coding DNA: TGTGCCAGCAGCTTAACGCCCTGGACTAGCGGGACCTACGAGCAGTACTTC.

The chain combines TRBV2 with TRBJ1-5, with 8 bases matching TRBD1. The CDR3 is made up of 15 amino acids. The V gene's germline CDR1 is SNHLY and CDR2 FYNNEI. The V gene end was trimmed by 5 bases and the J gene end by 2 bases; junction bases not matched to a gene: 5. The CDR3 DNA is TGTGCCAGCAGTAGGACAGGGCAAGGCAATCAGCCCCAGCATTTT. It translates to CASSRTGQGNQPQHF.

The rearrangement joins TRBV7-9 to TRBJ2-2, with unresolved D. The CDR3 runs to 16 residues. The ends were cut back, 0 bases at V and 3 bases at J, with 11 bases in the middle. CDR1 and CDR2 from the germline V gene are SEHNR and FQNEAQ (reference sequence). CDR3 in DNA: TGTGCCAGCAGCTTAGCGTTGGCCTCTGACACCGGGGAGCTGTTTTTT. It yields the protein CASSLALASDTGELFF.

The chain carries TRBV6-5 and TRBJ1-1, with D unclear. The germline CDR1 and CDR2 sequences are MNHEY and SVGAGI. This CDR3 comprises 15 residues. The V and J ends lost 5 bases and 1 base respectively, with 14 bases between them. The CDR3 spells CASSPREGGNTEAFF. CDR3 nucleotide sequence: TGTGCCAGCAGTCCCCGGGAGGGTGGGAACACTGAAGCTTTCTTT.

The rearrangement links TRBV30 to TRBJ1-4; D remains ambiguous. The CDR3 contains 14 residues. V was clipped by 3 bases and J by 8 bases, with 16 bases between them. The germline V gene has CDR1 GTSNPN and CDR2 SVGIG (reference sequence). The CDR3 reads CAWSPGQEEEKLFF. CDR3 bases: TGTGCCTGGAGCCCGGGCCAGGAGGAGGAAAAACTGTTTTTT. The entire variable domain, with the rest obtained from reference TRBV30 and TRBJ1-4, is as follows: SQTIHQWPATLVQPVGSPLSLECTVEGTSNPNLYWYRQAAGRGLQLLFYSVGIGQISSEVPQNLSASRPQDRQFILSSKKLLLSDSGFYLCAWSPGQEEEKLFFGSGTQLSVL.

The chain joins TRBV5-4 to TRBJ1-2; 10 positions match TRBD1. CDR3 size: 15 residues. The germline gives CDR1 SGHNT, CDR2 YYREEE (reference sequence). Trimming cost V 4 bases and J 6 bases; bases outside gene matches: 9. The CDR3 loop is CASSPRTGGFNGYTF. The CDR3 DNA reads TGTGCCAGCAGCCCCCGGACAGGGGGTTTCAATGGCTACACCTTC.

The J gene is TRBJ2-2, the V gene TRBV19, with 7 bases identical to TRBD1. With 11 bases clipped from V and 2 bases from J, the junction kept 14 bases outside the gene matches. The CDR3 contains 16 residues. The germline V gene has CDR1 LNHDA and CDR2 SQIVND (reference sequence). Here the CDR3 DNA reads TGTGCCTCCGAGACAGGGTCAGGCGGTAACACCGGGGAGCTGTTTTTT. This sequence encodes CASETGSGGNTGELFF.

The CDR3 DNA follows: TGTGCCAGCAGCTTGGGGGTTGCGGGCAGCACCGGCACAGATACGCAGTATTTT. It specifies CASSLGVAGSTGTDTQYF. V usage is TRBV5-8 and J usage is TRBJ2-3, with D possibly being TRBD2 (5 bases). CDR1 is SGHTS and CDR2 is YDEGEE in the germline V gene. The CDR3 is 18 residues long. V lost 0 bases to trimming and J lost 1 base, with 18 bases between them.

The J gene is TRBJ2-5, the V gene TRBV5-1; TRBD2 aligns across 15 bases. J gave up 5 bases and V 2 bases, and 10 bases lay outside the gene matches. CDR1 is SGHRS and CDR2 is YFSETQ in the germline V gene. The CDR3 runs 18 residues. Here the CDR3 reads CASSFGLAGGHRRETQYF. Written as DNA, the CDR3 is TGCGCCAGCAGCTTTGGACTAGCGGGGGGGCATCGTCGTGAGACCCAGTACTTC.

The CDR3 here is CAISEGRNQPQHF. The CDR3 coding sequence is TGTGCCATCAGTGAGGGCCGCAATCAGCCCCAGCATTTT. This rearrangement joins TRBV10-3 to TRBJ1-5; D not resolved. CDR3 size: 13 residues. Germline V gene sequence: CDR1 ENHRY, CDR2 SYGVKD. Trimming removed 2 bases at V and 2 bases at J, with 4 bases between.

In its sample, this clone was seen a few times. The V gene is TRBV19, the J gene TRBJ1-6; D is uncertain. This CDR3 has 18 amino acids. Trimming cost V 5 bases and J 0 bases, with 17 bases left between them. Germline V gene lookup returns CDR1 LNHDA and CDR2 SQIVND (reference sequence). The CDR3 here is CASSSTSPRDSYNSPLHF. CDR3 DNA: TGTGCCAGTAGTTCCACTTCCCCACGAGACTCCTATAATTCACCCCTCCACTTT.